The source of this T cell receptor beta chain is a study of beta chain features in type 1 diabetes. Study in general: Comparable age, gender and cell yields were observed in patients relative to healthy donors.

Findings of the study overall: Among patients with Type 1 diabetes, TCRB CDR3s were moderately but significantly shorter in every one of the four CD4+ subsets.

This clone was observed a few times. Antigen specificity is unknown. Trimming at V came to 2 bases and at J to 1 base, leaving 4 bases not matched to a gene. The CDR3 has 15 residues. The germline gives CDR1 LNHDA, CDR2 SQIVND (reference sequence). cDNA synthesis used the whole RNA isolate, giving expressed TCRB sequences. It was found that naive, central memory and regulatory T cell samples averaged about 3.5 million reads. Here immunoSEQ multiplex PCR was the method, and the copy in TCRdb shows in-frame clones only, minus some. In the table there are hundreds of thousands of clones, approximately 16% of which are singletons. Per donor, one heparinised blood draw averaged roughly 110 mL.

The chain has TRBV19 and TRBJ1-1; TRBD1 matches 7 bases. The specimen was naive CD4+ T cells from blood. This receptor was obtained from a man aged 18 to 29 with type 1 diabetes. The CDR3: CASSIFRTGNTEAFF. The CDR3 DNA sequence: TGTGCCAGTAGTATATTTCGGACAGGGAACACTGAAGCTTTCTTT.